Listed below are T cell receptor beta chains from one sample, sequenced in a study of blood T cell repertoires in COVID-19. Profiled with immunoSEQ multiplex PCR; TCRdb holds only in-frame clones, not every one. The data contain 70,000 to 95,000 clones, about 77% of them singletons. The sequenced material came from peripheral blood. These receptors came from a human donor in a cohort sampled during active COVID-19. Both conserved end residues are part of each CDR3. A D gene is named only where the DNA matches it firmly. Clone size is shown for a subset of rows, as once, few, many or a class of expanded clone.

V	D	size	J	DNA	CDR3
TRBV28	-	-	TRBJ1-2	TGTGCCAGCAGAATCTCAGGGGTTTACGGCTACACCTTC	CASRISGVYGYTF
TRBV29-1	-	-	TRBJ2-3	TGCAGCGTTGAGGGGAGACTTACAGATACGCAGTATTTT	CSVEGRLTDTQYF
TRBV24-1	TRBD1	few	TRBJ2-4	TGTGCCACCAGTGATCGGGACAGATCAGCCAAAAACATTCAGTACTTC	CATSDRDRSAKNIQYF
TRBV6-1	TRBD1	once	TRBJ1-1	TGTGCCAGCAGTGAAGGACAGGGGGGGTACACTGAAGCTTTCTTT	CASSEGQGGYTEAFF
TRBV6-5	-	-	TRBJ1-2	TGTGCCAGCAGTTACTCGAGGAAATATGGCTACACCTTC	CASSYSRKYGYTF
TRBV20-1	-	-	TRBJ1-2	TGCAGTGCTAGTCCCACAGGGACGGGCTACACCTTC	CSASPTGTGYTF
TRBV5-1	-	-	TRBJ1-2	TGCGCCAGCAGCCCAAATTTCGGTACCTCGCGTCGCTACACCTTC	CASSPNFGTSRRYTF
TRBV18	TRBD1	few	TRBJ1-3	TGTGCCAGCTCACCGGACAGGGTTGAAAACACCATATATTTT	CASSPDRVENTIYF
TRBV12-3/TRBV12-4	TRBD1	once	TRBJ1-1	TGTGCCAGCCGAAGACAGGGTGACACTGAAGCTTTCTTT	CASRRQGDTEAFF
TRBV5-5	-	few	TRBJ1-2	TGTGCCAGCAGCTTGGCCAAAACAGGGATAACTAACTATGGCTACACCTTC	CASSLAKTGITNYGYTF
TRBV7-9	TRBD1	-	TRBJ2-2	TGTGCCAGCAGCCCTCGACAGGGACGGGGCACCGGGGAGCTGTTTTTT	CASSPRQGRGTGELFF
TRBV11-3	-	-	TRBJ2-2	TGTGCCAGCAGCTTTACGGGGCCGGCGAGGGGGGGCACCGGGGAGCTGTTTTTT	CASSFTGPARGGTGELFF
TRBV7-2	TRBD2	-	TRBJ2-5	TGTGCCAGCAGCTCCGGACTAGCAGGGGAGACCCAGTACTTC	CASSSGLAGETQYF
TRBV14	-	-	TRBJ2-5	TGTGCCAGCAGCCACTTCTATGAGGAGACCCAGTACTTC	CASSHFYEETQYF
TRBV18	-	-	TRBJ1-4	TGTGCCAGCTCCGAAGACGGGGGGCGAACTAATGAAAAACTGTTTTTT	CASSEDGGRTNEKLFF
TRBV7-8	TRBD1	-	TRBJ1-5	TGTGCCAGCAGCTTCTACGGGACAGTCAATCAGCCCCAGCATTTT	CASSFYGTVNQPQHF
TRBV30	TRBD1	once	TRBJ1-1	TGTGCCTGGAGTCCCAACAGGGGAGGAGGCACTGAAGCTTTCTTT	CAWSPNRGGGTEAFF
TRBV7-9	TRBD2	-	TRBJ2-3	TGTGCCAGCAGCCCTGGGACTACTAGGTATACGCAGTATTTT	CASSPGTTRYTQYF
TRBV2	-	-	TRBJ2-7	TGTGCCAGCAACGGCATAGGGGGCTACGAGCAGTACTTC	CASNGIGGYEQYF
TRBV18	-	-	TRBJ1-1	TGTGCCAGCTCACCATCGACCGGAGAGGCTTTCTTT	CASSPSTGEAFF
TRBV18	-	-	TRBJ2-3	TGTGCCAGCTCATCGACAGGTGCGGATACGCAGTATTTT	CASSSTGADTQYF
TRBV5-1	TRBD2	-	TRBJ2-2	TGCGCCAGCAGCCGGACTAGCGGGGCGAACACCGGGGAGCTGTTTTTT	CASSRTSGANTGELFF
TRBV6-6	-	-	TRBJ1-4	TGTGCCAGCAGACTGGCTAATGAAAAACTGTTTTTT	CASRLANEKLFF
TRBV30	-	few	TRBJ2-7	TGTGCCTGGAGTGTATTGAGAAGAGAGCAGTACTTC	CAWSVLRREQYF
TRBV5-1	-	-	TRBJ1-1	TGCGCCAGCAGTTACGGGACTGAGAACACTGAAGCTTTCTTT	CASSYGTENTEAFF
TRBV20-1	-	-	TRBJ2-3	TGCAGTGCTAGTACAGGGAGAATAAGCACAGATACGCAGTATTTT	CSASTGRISTDTQYF
TRBV7-9	TRBD1	few	TRBJ1-1	TGTGCCAGCAGCAAGACAGGGGTGAACACTGAAGCTTTCTTT	CASSKTGVNTEAFF
TRBV6-5	-	-	TRBJ1-2	TGTGCCAGCAGACGGAACTATGGCTACACCTTC	CASRRNYGYTF
TRBV7-2	TRBD1	-	TRBJ1-1	TGTGCCAGCAGCTTAGCCGGGACAGGGGTGCGGATTGAAGCTTTCTTT	CASSLAGTGVRIEAFF
TRBV12-3/TRBV12-4	TRBD2	-	TRBJ2-1	TGTGCCAGCAGTTTAAGAGCGGGGGGGGAGCAGTTCTTC	CASSLRAGGEQFF
TRBV29-1	-	few	TRBJ2-6	TGCAGCGCATGGACAGAAAGCTCTGGGGCCAACGTCCTGACTTTC	CSAWTESSGANVLTF
TRBV4-1	-	few	TRBJ1-4	TGCGCCAGCAGCCAAGACATCCCGCCCCGGTCTGAAAAACTGTTTTTT	CASSQDIPPRSEKLFF
TRBV5-1	-	few	TRBJ2-1	TGCGCCAGCAGCTTGCAAGAGCACAATGAGCAGTTCTTC	CASSLQEHNEQFF
TRBV27	-	few	TRBJ1-5	TGTGCCAGCAGTTTTCTAGGCAATCAGCCCCAGCATTTT	CASSFLGNQPQHF
TRBV24-1	-	-	TRBJ1-1	TGTGCCATTTACGGGGGAGGTGAAGCTTTCTTT	CAIYGGGEAFF
TRBV6-5	-	-	TRBJ1-4	TGTGCCAGCAGAGACAGGTTAACAACTAATGAAAAACTGTTTTTT	CASRDRLTTNEKLFF
TRBV20-1	-	-	TRBJ1-1	TGCAGTGCTAGGGACTTCCCGGGAGCTTTCTTT	CSARDFPGAFF
TRBV7-2	-	-	TRBJ1-2	TGTGCCAGCAGCTTCGACAGGCTCCAGTCTGGCTACACCTTC	CASSFDRLQSGYTF
TRBV14	-	-	TRBJ1-3	TGTGCCAGCAGCCAAGTGCGCGGCGCCGGAAACACCATATATTTT	CASSQVRGAGNTIYF
TRBV30	-	-	TRBJ2-2	TGTGCCATTGGATTGGGAGGCACCGGGGAGCTGTTTTTT	CAIGLGGTGELFF
TRBV7-2	TRBD1	-	TRBJ1-1	TGTGCCAGCAGCTTAGTAGGGACAGGGGTAGTCATGAACACTGAAGCTTTCTTT	CASSLVGTGVVMNTEAFF
TRBV2	-	-	TRBJ1-1	TGTGCCAGCAGTGAGACTCAGGCAGGGCGCACTGAAGCTTTCTTT	CASSETQAGRTEAFF
TRBV6-6	-	-	TRBJ1-2	TGTGCCAGCAGTGGGGACACTCCAGGCTACACCTTC	CASSGDTPGYTF